The 16 T cell receptor beta chains reported below all come from one sample, sequenced in a study of shared clonotypes between healthy human individuals. Measured with immunoSEQ multiplex PCR; TCRdb has only the in-frame clones, and not every one. Among about 2.2 million clones listed, 93% were seen once. CD45RO negativity and positive selection for CCR7 defined naive CD8 cells, a population that excluded terminally differentiated effector memory CD45RA+ cells. Sequences were obtained from naive CD8+ T cells from PBMCs. Source of these receptors: a man aged 18 to 29 in good health. Some clones in this sample may be carry-over from other donors' samples.

The chain combines TRBV5-6 with TRBJ1-6, with TRBD1 matching 7 bases. V shed 4 bases, J shed 7 bases, and the junction held 8 bases outside the gene matches. The CDR3 has 15 residues. Germline CDR1 reads SGHDT; CDR2 reads YYEEEE. The CDR3, as DNA: TGTGCCAGCAGCAATCCGGGACAGAGCAATTCACCCCTCCACTTT. Amino acids: CASSNPGQSNSPLHF. Full variable domain (missing parts from reference TRBV5-6 and TRBJ1-6): DAGVTQSPTHLIKTRGQQVTLRCSPKSGHDTVSWYQQALGQGPQFIFQYYEEEERQRGNFPDRFSGHQFPNYSSELNVNALLLGDSALYLCASSNPGQSNSPLHFGNGTRLTVT.

V is TRBV15 and J is TRBJ1-5; perhaps TRBD1 as D (6 bases). The germline V gene encodes CDR1 LNHNV and CDR2 YYDKDF (reference sequence). The CDR3 length is 14 residues. The ends were cut back, 9 bases at V and 4 bases at J, with 16 bases in the middle. CDR3 bases: TGTGCCACTAGAGACAGGCCGGGGAATCAGCCCCAGCATTTT. Translation gives CATRDRPGNQPQHF.

The chain is built from TRBV6-5 and TRBJ2-7; D possibly uses TRBD1 or TRBD2 (5 bases each). Germline assignment: CDR1 MNHEY and CDR2 SVGAGI. Trimming shortened V by 0 bases and J by 4 bases, and 16 bases separated the two germline ends. The CDR3 extends over 16 amino acids. CDR3 sequence (DNA): TGTGCCAGCAGTTACTCACTAGGCGGGCAGGGTTACGAGCAGTACTTC. This translates into CASSYSLGGQGYEQYF.

V is TRBV28 and J is TRBJ1-1; tentative D call: TRBD1 (6 bases). The CDR3 is made up of 13 amino acids. V shed 8 bases and J shed 7 bases, with 17 bases lying between them. Germline assignment: CDR1 MDHEN and CDR2 SYDVKM. DNA of the CDR3: TGTGCCAGCTCGAAAGGGGGAGGATATGAAGCTTTCTTT. As protein: CASSKGGGYEAFF. Full variable domain (missing parts from reference TRBV28 and TRBJ1-1): DVKVTQSSRYLVKRTGEKVFLECVQDMDHENMFWYRQDPGLGLRLIYFSYDVKMKEKGDIPEGYSVSREKKERFSLILESASTNQTSMYLCASSKGGGYEAFFGQGTRLTVV.

The chain couples TRBV2 to TRBJ2-1; the match to TRBD2 covers 7 bases. CDR1 SNHLY and CDR2 FYNNEI come from the germline V gene. This CDR3 is built from 15 residues. V lost 1 base and J lost 9; bases outside the gene matches: 9. The CDR3 is CASSEGLAEAGEQFF. The CDR3 bases are TGTGCCAGCAGTGAAGGGCTAGCGGAGGCGGGTGAGCAGTTCTTC.

This clone was detected a few times. The chain is built from TRBV28 and TRBJ1-1, with D perhaps matching TRBD1 (5 bases). The CDR3 has 14 amino acids. Germline values: CDR1 MDHEN, CDR2 SYDVKM. Trimming cost V 2 bases and J 5 bases, with 12 bases left between them. CDR3 in amino acids: CASSLRDVGTEAFF. In nucleotides, the CDR3 is TGTGCCAGCAGTTTACGGGACGTTGGGACTGAAGCTTTCTTT.

The V and J genes are TRBV28 and TRBJ1-2, with D maybe TRBD1 (5 bases). CDR3 length equals 14 residues. V lost 6 bases to trimming and J lost 0 bases, with 11 bases between them. Germline lookup yields CDR1 MDHEN and CDR2 SYDVKM. The CDR3 coding sequence is TGTGCCAGCAGGCCCAGGGTTGCTAACTATGGCTACACCTTC. Protein: CASRPRVANYGYTF.

The rearrangement links TRBV19 to TRBJ2-2; unclear D gene. V was pared by 5 bases and J by 4 bases, with 23 bases between. The CDR3 runs 18 residues. Germline CDR1 LNHDA, CDR2 SQIVND (reference sequence). This CDR3 reads CASSPRPTPETLTGELFF. The CDR3 DNA follows: TGTGCCAGTAGTCCAAGACCCACCCCCGAGACACTCACCGGGGAGCTGTTTTTT.

The J gene is TRBJ1-1, the V gene TRBV19; 7 positions match TRBD1. V dropped 5 bases and J dropped 4; count of bases not matched to a gene: 4. The germline V gene encodes CDR1 LNHDA and CDR2 SQIVND (reference sequence). CDR3 length: 13 residues. This CDR3 is CASSFHRGTEAFF. CDR3 coding DNA: TGTGCCAGTAGTTTTCACAGGGGCACTGAAGCTTTCTTT.

The chain recombines TRBV28 with TRBJ1-1; 8 bases align to TRBD1. After removal of 3 bases from V and 1 base from J, the junction contained 16 bases not matched to a gene. Per germline, CDR1 MDHEN and CDR2 SYDVKM. The CDR3 totals 19 residues. In DNA form, the CDR3 reads TGTGCCAGCAGTTTTAATCGAGACAGGGGTCACGGAAAGAACACTGAAGCTTTCTTT. Translation gives CASSFNRDRGHGKNTEAFF.

This sequence joins TRBV27 and TRBJ2-7; 11 bases align to TRBD2. This CDR3 comprises 19 residues. The trim removed 6 bases at V and 4 bases at J, leaving 20 bases unmatched. Germline V gene sequence: CDR1 MNHEY, CDR2 SMNVEV (reference sequence). The CDR3: CASRTTVSTSGTTSYEQYF. DNA for the CDR3: TGTGCCAGCAGAACGACAGTCTCGACTAGCGGGACGACTTCGTACGAGCAGTACTTC.

The V call is TRBV7-3, the J call TRBJ2-3; 12 bases agree with TRBD2. Trimming removed 6 bases from V and 2 bases from J; junction bases left unmatched: 3. The CDR3 is made up of 15 amino acids. The germline CDR1 and CDR2 sequences are SGHTA and FQGTGA. The CDR3 nucleotides read TGTGCCAGCAGTCCTAGCGGGAGGGTCACAGATACGCAGTATTTT. Translation gives CASSPSGRVTDTQYF. The full variable domain, completed using reference TRBV7-3 and TRBJ2-3, is GAGVSQTPSNKVTEKGKYVELRCDPISGHTALYWYRQSLGQGPEFLIYFQGTGAADDSGLPNDRFFAVRPEGSVSTLKIQRTERGDSAVYLCASSPSGRVTDTQYFGPGTRLTVL.

The V call is TRBV7-9, the J call TRBJ2-7; D remains unclear. The CDR3 has 14 amino acids. CDR1 is SEHNR and CDR2 is FQNEAQ in the germline V gene (reference sequence). Trimming pared 0 bases from V and 3 bases from J, leaving 9 bases between. CDR3 nucleotide sequence: TGTGCCAGCAGCTTAGCAGGGATCCTCTACGAGCAGTACTTC. This codes for CASSLAGILYEQYF.

The CDR3 sequence: CAIRGQGATTEAFF. DNA for the CDR3: TGTGCCATCAGGGGACAGGGAGCAACGACTGAAGCTTTCTTT. V usage is TRBV10-3 and J usage is TRBJ1-1, with 9 bases aligning to TRBD1. Looked up from germline, CDR1 is ENHRY and CDR2 is SYGVKD. This CDR3 contains 14 residues. The V gene end was trimmed by 6 bases and the J gene end by 5 bases; junction bases not matched to a gene: 7.

For the CDR3, the DNA is TGTGCCAGCAGTTTTTCCAGGGATTTGCGCGAGCAGTACTTC. Its protein is CASSFSRDLREQYF. The V call is TRBV28, the J call TRBJ2-7; D is possibly TRBD1 (5 bases). V gave up 3 bases and J gave up 6 bases, with 15 bases separating them. The germline gives CDR1 MDHEN, CDR2 SYDVKM. The CDR3 sequence is 14 residues long.

This chain links TRBV19 with TRBJ1-2, with a weak D call TRBD1 (6 bases). The CDR3 extends over 13 amino acids. V was clipped by 6 bases and J by 6 bases, with 14 bases between them. Per germline, CDR1 LNHDA and CDR2 SQIVND (reference sequence). CDR3 nucleotides: TGTGCCAGTAGCGGAGGGGGTCCCAATGGCTACACCTTC. Its protein is CASSGGGPNGYTF.